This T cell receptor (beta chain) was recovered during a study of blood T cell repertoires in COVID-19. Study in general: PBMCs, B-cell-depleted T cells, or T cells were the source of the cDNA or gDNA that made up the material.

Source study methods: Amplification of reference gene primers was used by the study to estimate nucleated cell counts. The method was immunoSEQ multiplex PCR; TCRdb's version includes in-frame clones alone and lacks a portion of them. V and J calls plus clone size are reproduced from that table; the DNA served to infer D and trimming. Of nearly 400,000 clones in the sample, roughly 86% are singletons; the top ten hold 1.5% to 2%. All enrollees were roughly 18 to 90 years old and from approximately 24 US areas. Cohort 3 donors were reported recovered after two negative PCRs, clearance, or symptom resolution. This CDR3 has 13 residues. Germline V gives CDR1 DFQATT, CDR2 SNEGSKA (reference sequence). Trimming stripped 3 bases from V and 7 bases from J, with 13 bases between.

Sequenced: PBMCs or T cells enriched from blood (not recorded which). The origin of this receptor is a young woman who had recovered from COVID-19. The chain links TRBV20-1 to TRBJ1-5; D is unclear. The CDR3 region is CSASAGVEQPQHF. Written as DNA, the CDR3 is TGCAGTGCTAGTGCCGGGGTAGAACAGCCCCAGCATTTT.